This section outlines one T cell receptor (beta chain) sequence together with its context. This sample was taken from a study of blood T cell repertoires in COVID-19. The CDR3 loop spans 16 amino acids. Losses at the gene ends were 5 bases for V and 1 base for J; bases not matched to a gene: 5. CDR1 and CDR2 (germline): MNHEY, SMNVEV (reference sequence). TCRdb's table, derived via immunoSEQ multiplex PCR, lists solely in-frame clones and lacks some. The sample yields about 170,000 clones, approximately 90% seen once. The chain couples TRBV27 to TRBJ1-4; 9 bases align to TRBD1. The sequence came from a man aged 50 to 59 who had recovered from COVID-19. The material sequenced was peripheral blood. The CDR3 DNA reads as TGTGCCAGCAGTCCCCCGGGACAGGGAACTAATGAAAAACTGTTTTTT. Translating it yields CASSPPGQGTNEKLFF. Supplemented by reference TRBV27 and TRBJ1-4, the full variable domain reads EAQVTQNPRYLITVTGKKLTVTCSQNMNHEYMSWYRQDPGLGLRQIYYSMNVEVTDKGDVPEGYKVSRKEKRNFPLILESPSPNQTSLYFCASSPPGQGTNEKLFFGSGTQLSVL.